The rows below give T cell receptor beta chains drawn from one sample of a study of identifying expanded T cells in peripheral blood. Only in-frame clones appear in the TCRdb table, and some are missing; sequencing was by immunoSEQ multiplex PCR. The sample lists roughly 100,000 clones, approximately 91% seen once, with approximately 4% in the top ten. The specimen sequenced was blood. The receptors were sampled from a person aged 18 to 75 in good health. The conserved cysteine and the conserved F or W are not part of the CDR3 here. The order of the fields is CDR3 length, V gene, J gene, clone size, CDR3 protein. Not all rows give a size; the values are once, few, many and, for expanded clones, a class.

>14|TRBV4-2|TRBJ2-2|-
ASTPRASSSAGELF
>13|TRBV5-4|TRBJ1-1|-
ASSSGGTGVTEAF
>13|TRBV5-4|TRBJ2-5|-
ASSLGGVSRETQY
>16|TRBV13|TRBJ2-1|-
ASSSRGQGQGSYNEQF
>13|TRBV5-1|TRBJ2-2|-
ASRYSGTGTGELF
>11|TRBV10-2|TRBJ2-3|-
ASSGQGPDTQY
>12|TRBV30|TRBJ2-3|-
AWSPITISDTQY
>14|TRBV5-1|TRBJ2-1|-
ASSLGSFAVSDIGI
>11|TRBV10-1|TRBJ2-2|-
ASSRGNTGELF
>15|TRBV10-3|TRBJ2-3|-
AIRNLGLAGNTDTQY
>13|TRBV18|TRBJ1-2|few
ASSPPSRRSDGYT
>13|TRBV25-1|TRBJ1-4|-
ASSDAAGDAEKLF
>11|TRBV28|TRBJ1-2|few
ASRSGTGDGYT
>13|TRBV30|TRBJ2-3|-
AWSGDKAWADTQY
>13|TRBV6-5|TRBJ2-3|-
ASSPLAGGADTQY
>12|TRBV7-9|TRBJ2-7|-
ASSSWDREGEQY
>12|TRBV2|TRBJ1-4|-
ASSGDRGNEKLF
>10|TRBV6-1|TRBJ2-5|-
ASSEYRETQY
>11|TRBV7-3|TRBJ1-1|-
ASSPGGNTEAF
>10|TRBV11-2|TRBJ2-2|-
ASSLAVGELF
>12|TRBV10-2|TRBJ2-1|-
ASSESLAGSEQF
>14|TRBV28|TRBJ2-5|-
ASSLWGRVPQETQY
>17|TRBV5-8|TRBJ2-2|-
ASSPLGLAGGPNTGELF
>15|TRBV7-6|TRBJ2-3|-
ASSFPVSGWETDTQY
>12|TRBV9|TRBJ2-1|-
ASSVALQGYEQF
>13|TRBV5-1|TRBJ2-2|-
ASSPGTSFAGELF
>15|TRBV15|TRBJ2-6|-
ATSRGPTPSGANVLT
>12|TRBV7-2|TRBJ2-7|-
ASSLVNLAYEQY
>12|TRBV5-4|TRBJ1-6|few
ASSTGDTNSPLH
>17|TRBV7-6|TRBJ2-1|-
ASSPPPGTSGALYNEQF
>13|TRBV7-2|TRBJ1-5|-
ASSLKGVWNQPQH
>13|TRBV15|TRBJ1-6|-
ATSRVSWYNSPLH